The 27 T cell receptor beta chains below were found in one sample sequenced in a study of blood T cell dynamics during melanoma immunotherapy. Method: immunoSEQ multiplex PCR; TCRdb's copy keeps in-frame clones and lacks some. The top ten clones hold around 9.1% of a sample with about 10,000 clones, around 90% of them seen once. Described time point: pre-treatment baseline. This specimen consisted of blood, obtained from a patient treated with checkpoint blockade. The source of these receptors is a human donor with melanoma.

This chain joins TRBV2 and TRBJ1-6; 7 nucleotides agree with TRBD1. Trimming cost V 6 bases and J 9 bases; bases outside gene matches: 2. Per the germline V gene, CDR1 is SNHLY and CDR2 is FYNNEI. This CDR3 has 12 amino acids. CDR3 sequence (DNA): TGTGCCAGCAGGACAGGGAGTTCACCCCTCCACTTT. Translating gives CASRTGSSPLHF.

V and J are TRBV7-2 and TRBJ1-2, with TRBD1 matching over 8 bases. CDR1 SGHTA and CDR2 FQGNSA come from the germline V gene. The CDR3 totals 13 residues. With 5 bases clipped from V and 4 bases from J, the junction kept 3 bases outside the gene matches. CDR3 sequence reads: CASSQGAGYGYTF. CDR3 bases: TGTGCCAGCAGCCAGGGGGCCGGCTATGGCTACACCTTC.

V and J are TRBV19 and TRBJ2-4; the match to TRBD2 covers 7 bases. Germline CDR1 LNHDA, CDR2 SQIVND (reference sequence). This CDR3 has 17 residues. V shed 5 bases, J shed 8 bases, and the junction held 18 bases outside the gene matches. CDR3: CASSGGTTSLMSYIQYF. For the CDR3, the DNA is TGTGCCAGTAGTGGGGGGACTACTAGCCTGATGTCGTACATTCAGTACTTC.

This rearrangement joins TRBV10-3 to TRBJ1-1; 7 bases line up with TRBD1. The CDR3 totals 15 residues. V trimming: 3 bases; J trimming: 0 bases; junction bases outside the gene matches: 4. Germline CDR1 is ENHRY and CDR2 is SYGVKD. The chain's CDR3 is CAISDSGTVNTEAFF. CDR3 sequence (DNA): TGTGCCATCAGTGATTCCGGGACAGTGAACACTGAAGCTTTCTTT.

This chain joins TRBV6-1 and TRBJ1-6; D uncertain. The CDR3 loop spans 15 amino acids. CDR1 and CDR2 (germline): MNHNS, SASEGT. Between the trimmed V and J ends, which lost 3 bases and 1 base, there was a span of 7 bases. Here the CDR3 DNA reads TGTGCCAGCAGTGACCTCCGATCCTATAATTCACCCCTCCACTTT. Amino acid sequence: CASSDLRSYNSPLHF.

The rearrangement joins TRBV5-1 to TRBJ2-5, with 10 bases fitting TRBD1. V shed 1 base, J shed 5 bases, and the junction held 5 bases outside the gene matches. This CDR3 comprises 15 residues. Germline V CDR1 and CDR2: SGHRS, YFSETQ. The CDR3 region has the DNA TGCGCCAGCAGCTTGAGGACAGGGGGTGGGGAGACCCAGTACTTC. This encodes CASSLRTGGGETQYF. Full variable domain (rest looked up from reference TRBV5-1 and TRBJ2-5): KAGVTQTPRYLIKTRGQQVTLSCSPISGHRSVSWYQQTPGQGLQFLFEYFSETQRNKGNFPGRFSGRQFSNSRSEMNVSTLELGDSALYLCASSLRTGGGETQYFGPGTRLLVL.

V and J are TRBV19 and TRBJ2-1; D gene ambiguous. V was shortened by 3 bases and J by 6 bases, with 15 bases between the two germline ends. The V gene's germline CDR1 is LNHDA and CDR2 SQIVND (reference sequence). The CDR3 sequence is 15 residues long. In DNA form, the CDR3 reads TGTGCCAGTAGTATTGGCCCCCTAGAACTCAATGAGCAGTTCTTC. Translated: CASSIGPLELNEQFF.

The J gene is TRBJ1-1, the V gene TRBV5-6; D unresolved. Germline V CDR1 and CDR2: SGHDT, YYEEEE. Trimming pared 0 bases from V and 3 bases from J, leaving 6 bases between. The CDR3 is made up of 13 amino acids. The CDR3 nucleotides are TGTGCCAGCAGCTTGGGTCTGCACACTGAAGCTTTCTTT. The encoded protein is CASSLGLHTEAFF.

The V and J genes are TRBV20-1 and TRBJ1-1, with a weak D call TRBD1 (5 bases). Trimming left V 3 bases short and J 8 bases short, with 10 bases between. The CDR3 totals 11 residues. The V gene's germline CDR1 is DFQATT and CDR2 SNEGSKA (reference sequence). The chain's CDR3 is CSARAGAEAFF. The CDR3 DNA is TGCAGTGCTAGGGCTGGGGCGGAAGCTTTCTTT.

The chain uses TRBV5-1 and TRBJ1-4; 8 bases align to TRBD1. The CDR3 has 15 residues. Per germline, CDR1 SGHRS and CDR2 YFSETQ. With 4 bases clipped from V and 6 bases from J, the junction kept 8 bases outside the gene matches. The CDR3 nucleotides read TGCGCCAGCAGCCTAAAAGGGACAGGAGATGAAAAACTGTTTTTT. Its protein product is CASSLKGTGDEKLFF.

This rearrangement joins TRBV5-4 to TRBJ2-1, with D perhaps TRBD2 (5 bases). Trimming stripped 3 bases from V and 0 bases from J, with 13 bases between. This CDR3 region has 16 residues. The germline V gene encodes CDR1 SGHNT and CDR2 YYREEE (reference sequence). For the CDR3, the DNA is TGTGCCAGCAGCTCCTGGACGGGGAGCTCCTACAATGAGCAGTTCTTC. It yields the protein CASSSWTGSSYNEQFF.

Comments on this clone: At one boundary the junction diverges from the germline segment, which might be a read error. The same CDR3 arises from other DNA sequences in this sample as well. V usage is TRBV6-5 and J usage is TRBJ1-5, with D perhaps matching TRBD1 (6 bases). The CDR3 length is 16 residues. CDR1 is MNHEY, CDR2 SVGAGI, per germline. The CDR3 bases are TGCGCCAGCAGTTCGACAGGCCGCGGGAGCAATCAGCCCCAGCATTTT. Its protein product is CASSSTGRGSNQPQHF.

This clone was seen once. The chain carries TRBV18 and TRBJ2-7; 11 bases map to TRBD2. V gave up 2 bases and J gave up 4 bases; unmatched junction bases: 4. Germline V lookup: CDR1 KGHSH, CDR2 LQKENI. The CDR3 totals 15 residues. Here the CDR3 DNA reads TGTGCCAGCTCACCATTTACTAGCGGGGGTTACGAGCAGTACGTC. Translating gives CASSPFTSGGYEQYV.

The chain uses TRBV13 and TRBJ2-7; 7 bases are a match to TRBD2. J was trimmed by 2 bases and V by 5 bases; bases with no gene match: 6. Germline CDR1 and CDR2: PRHDT and FYEKMQ (reference sequence). This CDR3 has 14 amino acids. In DNA form, the CDR3 reads TGTGCCAGCAGCCAGCGGGATATAACCTACGAGCAGTACGTC. Protein product: CASSQRDITYEQYV.

The genes are TRBV5-6 and TRBJ1-2, with TRBD1 matching over 7 bases. The CDR3 length is 13 residues. Germline assignment: CDR1 SGHDT and CDR2 YYEEEE. Trimming took 2 bases from V and 8 from J; bases not matched to a gene: 6. Here the CDR3 reads CASSFDRVEGYTF. CDR3 coding DNA: TGTGCCAGCAGCTTCGACAGGGTAGAAGGCTACACCTTC.

J is TRBJ1-1 and V is TRBV19; a weak D match, TRBD1 (5 bases). Trimming stripped 3 bases from V and 5 bases from J, with 10 bases between. Germline CDR1 is LNHDA and CDR2 is SQIVND (reference sequence). The CDR3 contains 13 residues. Here the CDR3 reads CASSIAWGTEAFF. The CDR3 DNA reads TGTGCCAGTAGTATCGCCTGGGGGACTGAAGCTTTCTTT.

This clone came up once. Since no conserved phenylalanine or tryptophan closes the CDR3, a read error is the likely cause. The J gene is TRBJ1-1, the V gene TRBV19; a possible D gene is TRBD1 (6 bases). Looked up from germline, CDR1 is LNHDA and CDR2 is SQIVND (reference sequence). V was shortened by 8 bases and J by 6 bases, with 28 bases between the two germline ends. This CDR3 is built from 17 residues. Here the CDR3 DNA reads TGTGCCAGTGGAAGGCGGGGACAAGGGGGACGAGTCGCTGAAGCTTTCCTT. Translated: CASGRRGQGGRVAEAFL.

The chain links TRBV11-2 to TRBJ1-4, with 12 bases matching TRBD1. The CDR3 contains 17 residues. The ends lost 1 base at V and 5 bases at J; junction bases unmatched: 5. The germline V gene encodes CDR1 SGHAT and CDR2 FQNNGV. CDR3 nucleotide sequence: TGTGCCAGCAGCTTAGTGGGACAGGGGGCAGTAAATGAAAAACTGTTTTTT. Encoded protein: CASSLVGQGAVNEKLFF.

The chain carries TRBV30 and TRBJ1-1; D unclear. Germline lookup yields CDR1 GTSNPN and CDR2 SVGIG (reference sequence). The CDR3 consists of 12 residues. The ends were cut back, 2 bases at V and 0 bases at J, with 4 bases in the middle. Written as DNA, the CDR3 is TGTGCCTGGAGTTTGATGAACACTGAAGCTTTCTTT. Translated: CAWSLMNTEAFF.

The genes are TRBV11-2 and TRBJ2-1; 7 nucleotides agree with TRBD2. Trimming took 4 bases from V and 5 from J; bases not matched to a gene: 8. Germline CDR1 SGHAT, CDR2 FQNNGV. The CDR3 length is 15 residues. The CDR3 loop is CASSSRLAPNNEQFF. CDR3 coding DNA: TGTGCCAGCAGCTCCAGACTAGCACCCAACAATGAGCAGTTCTTC.

This clone was recorded a few times. The chain uses TRBV4-2 and TRBJ2-2; tentatively, D is TRBD2 (5 bases). CDR3 size: 16 residues. Looked up from germline, CDR1 is LGHNA and CDR2 is YNFKEQ. V shed 0 bases and J shed 3 bases, with 11 bases lying between them. CDR3 sequence: CASSQERAEYTGELFF. CDR3 sequence (DNA): TGTGCCAGCAGCCAAGAGAGAGCGGAGTACACCGGGGAGCTGTTTTTT.

The chain uses TRBV7-9 and TRBJ2-7; 7 positions agree with TRBD1. The CDR3 totals 15 residues. Germline V lookup: CDR1 SEHNR, CDR2 FQNEAQ (reference sequence). V trimming: 3 bases; J trimming: 4 bases; junction bases outside the gene matches: 9. The CDR3 protein is CASSFRGSTDYEQYF. DNA for the CDR3: TGTGCCAGCAGCTTCAGGGGGAGTACGGATTACGAGCAGTACTTC.

The rearrangement links TRBV9 to TRBJ1-6; D not certain. The CDR3 consists of 16 residues. Deletions cut 4 bases from V and 9 bases from J, with 20 bases between. The V gene's germline CDR1 is SGDLS and CDR2 YYNGEE. Here the CDR3 reads CASSIGLANGISPLHF. CDR3 nucleotides: TGTGCCAGCAGCATAGGGCTTGCCAATGGTATTTCACCCCTCCACTTT.

This chain joins TRBV27 and TRBJ2-3; D gene ambiguous. The CDR3 totals 15 residues. V dropped 0 bases and J dropped 2 bases, with 9 bases sitting between them. Germline CDR1 is MNHEY and CDR2 is SMNVEV (reference sequence). In nucleotides, the CDR3 is TGTGCCAGCAGTTTATCCGGCTGGGTCACAGATACGCAGTATTTT. Protein: CASSLSGWVTDTQYF.

The V gene is TRBV7-2, the J gene TRBJ2-2; D is perhaps TRBD1 or TRBD2 (5 bases each). This CDR3 is built from 14 residues. V dropped 5 bases and J dropped 5 bases, with 12 bases sitting between them. CDR1 is SGHTA, CDR2 FQGNSA, per germline. CDR3 DNA: TGTGCCAGCAGCCCGTGGGGGAGAACCGGGGAGCTGTTTTTT. Translation: CASSPWGRTGELFF. Full variable domain (outside the CDR3, taken from reference TRBV7-2 and TRBJ2-2): GAGVSQSPSNKVTEKGKDVELRCDPISGHTALYWYRQSLGQGLEFLIYFQGNSAPDKSGLPSDRFSAERTGGSVSTLTIQRTQQEDSAVYLCASSPWGRTGELFFGEGSRLTVL.

Here the CDR3 DNA reads TGTGCCAGCAGTGTAGACAGACGCGCTAGGGAAAAACTGTTTTTT. Translation: CASSVDRRAREKLFF. This sequence joins TRBV2 and TRBJ1-4, with a weak D call TRBD1 (5 bases). Germline assignment: CDR1 SNHLY and CDR2 FYNNEI. The CDR3 is 15 amino acids. V lost 4 bases and J lost 8, with 17 bases in between. Full variable domain (remainder filled in from reference TRBV2 and TRBJ1-4): EPEVTQTPSHQVTQMGQEVILRCVPISNHLYFYWYRQILGQKVEFLVSFYNNEISEKSEIFDDQFSVERPDGSNFTLKIRSTKLEDSAMYFCASSVDRRAREKLFFGSGTQLSVL.

The chain uses TRBV2 and TRBJ1-1; D is undetermined. The CDR3 covers 13 residues. The germline V and J ends were trimmed by 7 bases and 0 bases, with 9 bases remaining between them. In germline, CDR1 is SNHLY, CDR2 FYNNEI. CDR3 residues: CASTQKVNTEAFF. DNA of the CDR3: TGTGCCAGCACGCAGAAAGTGAACACTGAAGCTTTCTTT.